The 5 T cell receptor beta chains presented below share a single source sample, sequenced in a study of blood T cell repertoires in COVID-19. TCRdb's table, derived via immunoSEQ multiplex PCR, lists solely in-frame clones and lacks some. This sample has tens of thousands of clones, with 70% to 80% found just once. Specimen: peripheral blood. All receptors derive from a human donor in a cohort sampled during active COVID-19.

The V call is TRBV11-2, the J call TRBJ2-1; 10 bases line up with TRBD1. This CDR3 comprises 13 residues. CDR1 is SGHAT, CDR2 FQNNGV, per germline. J was trimmed by 8 bases and V by 6 bases; bases with no gene match: 4. CDR3 protein: CASRRQGAYEQFF. The CDR3 nucleotides are TGTGCCAGCAGACGACAGGGGGCGTATGAGCAGTTCTTC.

V usage is TRBV30 and J usage is TRBJ2-5; 8 positions match TRBD2. This CDR3 is built from 11 residues. Losses at the gene ends were 8 bases for V and 7 bases for J; bases not matched to a gene: 6. Germline CDR1 GTSNPN, CDR2 SVGIG (reference sequence). The CDR3 spells CAREGGWTQYF. The CDR3 DNA is TGTGCCCGGGAGGGAGGCTGGACCCAGTACTTC.

The chain couples TRBV7-9 to TRBJ2-1, with a tentative D call TRBD1 (6 bases). Germline loops: CDR1 SEHNR, CDR2 FQNEAQ (reference sequence). V gave up 5 bases and J gave up 9 bases, with 14 bases separating them. The CDR3 has 13 amino acids. The CDR3 DNA sequence: TGTGCCAGCAGCCGGACAGCCCGTAGTGAGCAGTTCTTC. Amino acids: CASSRTARSEQFF.

The CDR3 is CASSLSGGGLYNEQFF. CDR3 coding DNA: TGCGCCAGCAGTCTCTCCGGGGGGGGTCTCTACAATGAGCAGTTCTTC. The chain combines TRBV23-1 with TRBJ2-1, with TRBD2 matching 8 bases. TRBV23-1 is classed as an ORF, of uncertain function. The CDR3 is 16 residues long. With V trimmed by 4 bases and J by 3 bases, 8 bases remained unmatched.

This chain connects TRBV18 to TRBJ2-1; the D is unclear. The CDR3 totals 11 residues. Germline V lookup: CDR1 KGHSH, CDR2 LQKENI. The V gene lost 2 bases and the J gene lost 9 bases, with 5 bases spanning the gap. In DNA, the CDR3 is TGTGCCAGCTCACCAGACACTGAGCAGTTCTTC. Its protein product is CASSPDTEQFF.